These T cell receptor beta chains were read from a single sample in a study of CD8 T cells in Susac syndrome. TCRdb re-derived calls from the immunoSEQ multiplex PCR reads in MiXCR, one entry per CDR3 protein. The sample consists of around 71,000 distinct CDR3 sequences, over 95% of them appearing once. The specimen was CD4+ T cells from PBMCs. These receptors originate from a human donor with multiple sclerosis. Both conserved end residues are part of each CDR3. The D gene is left open where the match is weak. Clone size is not always given. Where it is, it says once, few, many or a class for expanded clones.

j_call | v_call | d_call | clone_size | cdr3_aa | cdr3_nt
TRBJ2-7 | TRBV29-1 | TRBD1 | . | CSVLPGQGSGEQYF | TGCAGCGTTCTTCCGGGACAGGGTTCTGGTGAGCAGTACTTC
TRBJ1-5 | TRBV5-6 | . | . | CASSLRGGGNSNQPQHF | TGTGCCAGCAGCTTGAGAGGAGGGGGTAATAGCAATCAGCCCCAGCATTTT
TRBJ2-3 | TRBV5-4 | TRBD1 | once | CASSRQQGAGDTQYF | TGTGCCAGCAGTCGACAACAGGGGGCAGGCGATACGCAGTATTTT
TRBJ2-5 | TRBV6-2/TRBV6-3 | . | . | CASRGSAQETQYF | TGTGCCAGCAGAGGATCAGCCCAAGAGACCCAGTACTTC
TRBJ1-1 | TRBV5-4 | . | once | CASSDGQTMNTEAFF | TGTGCCAGCAGCGATGGACAGACGATGAACACTGAAGCTTTCTTT
TRBJ1-4 | TRBV29-1 | TRBD1 | . | CSVEPTGGEKLFF | TGCAGCGTTGAACCGACAGGGGGGGAAAAACTGTTTTTT
TRBJ2-7 | TRBV29-1 | TRBD1 | . | CSVGRQGGTYEQYF | TGCAGCGTTGGGCGACAGGGGGGAACCTACGAGCAGTACTTC
TRBJ2-3 | TRBV4-1 | . | once | CASSQDQAIDTQYF | TGCGCCAGCAGCCAAGATCAAGCCATAGATACGCAGTATTTT
TRBJ1-3 | TRBV9 | . | . | CASSTGQPGGNTIYF | TGTGCCAGCAGCACCGGACAGCCGGGGGGAAACACCATATATTTT
TRBJ2-1 | TRBV6-5 | TRBD1 | . | CASSRDRDYNEQFF | TGTGCCAGCAGTCGGGACAGGGACTACAATGAGCAGTTCTTC
TRBJ1-1 | TRBV27 | . | few | CASSRPNTEAFF | TGTGCCAGCAGCCGACCGAACACTGAAGCTTTCTTT
TRBJ1-1 | TRBV2 | TRBD1 | . | CASRLRGLNTEAFF | TGTGCCAGCAGACTCAGGGGGCTGAACACTGAAGCTTTCTTT
TRBJ2-1 | TRBV4-3 | TRBD2 | . | CASSQSVAGAGSNEQFF | TGCGCCAGCAGCCAAAGCGTAGCGGGGGCCGGAAGCAATGAGCAGTTCTTC